The 18 T cell receptor beta chains below come from one sample, sequenced in a study of T cells in Graves' hyperthyroidism and ophthalmopathy. Researchers took RNA transcripts and amplified the TCR beta CDR3 regions from them. The study used the HTBI primer set for a first-round RT-PCR of the TCR CDR3. TCRdb redid the calling of the multiplex PCR reads with MiXCR, one entry per CDR3 protein. Among around 420,000 distinct CDR3 sequences listed, roughly an eighth were seen once. The sample comprised blood. The receptor set was obtained from a woman aged 18-35 years with Graves' hyperthyroidism.

This clonotype showed up just a few times. The chain is built from TRBV5-4 and TRBJ1-1; tentative D call: TRBD1 (5 bases). The CDR3 has 15 residues. With 4 bases removed from V and 4 bases from J, the gap between germline ends came to 17 bases. Germline CDR1 SGHNT, CDR2 YYREEE (reference sequence). The CDR3: CASSRSEGLGTEAFF. CDR3 DNA: TGTGCCAGCAGCCGGTCGGAGGGGCTCGGCACTGAAGCTTTCTTT.

This clonotype turned up a few times. A much larger clone differs from this one at a single base, so this may be a read error. The chain employs TRBV5-1 and TRBJ2-1, with TRBD1 identical over 8 bases. Per germline, CDR1 SGHRS and CDR2 YFSETQ. V gave up 7 bases and J gave up 2 bases; unmatched junction bases: 8. The CDR3 is made up of 15 amino acids. CDR3 protein: CASGLGQGPYNEQFF. CDR3 coding DNA: TGCGCCAGCGGCCTCGGACAGGGTCCCTACAATGAGCAGTTCTTC.

In its sample, this clonotype was seen many times. J is TRBJ1-2 and V is TRBV10-3, with D maybe TRBD1 (5 bases). Looked up from germline, CDR1 is ENHRY and CDR2 is SYGVKD. The germline V and J ends were trimmed by 4 bases and 5 bases, with 23 bases remaining between them. The CDR3 contains 17 residues. CDR3 in amino acids: CAISGKTGDGRNYGYTF. Here the CDR3 DNA reads TGTGCCATCAGTGGTAAGACGGGGGACGGACGGAATTATGGCTACACCTTC.

The sample holds a few counts of this clonotype. The chain is built from TRBV5-6 and TRBJ2-7, with TRBD1 identical over 8 bases. The CDR3 is 14 amino acids. V was clipped by 4 bases and J by 4 bases; unmatched bases: 7. CDR1 SGHDT and CDR2 YYEEEE come from the germline V gene. CDR3 nucleotides: TGTGCCAGCAGCCAGGACAGGGATCGTTACGAGCAGTACTTC. Translation: CASSQDRDRYEQYF.

This clonotype was counted many times. The chain employs TRBV12-3 or TRBV12-4 and TRBJ1-1; D remains unclear. The ends were cut back, 6 bases at V and 0 bases at J, with 14 bases in the middle. This CDR3 has 15 amino acids. The chain's CDR3 is CASSSQSTMNTEAFF. CDR3 sequence (DNA): TGTGCCAGCAGCTCACAGTCTACTATGAACACTGAAGCTTTCTTT.

There are many counts of this clonotype. J is TRBJ2-2 and V is TRBV30; tentative D call: TRBD1 (5 bases). CDR1 is GTSNPN and CDR2 is SVGIG in the germline V gene (reference sequence). This CDR3 has 16 residues. CDR3 region: CAAVSWGRRNTGELFF. CDR3 nucleotides: TGTGCAGCCGTTTCTTGGGGCCGGCGGAACACCGGGGAGCTGTTTTTT.

This clonotype has just a few counts. The chain is built from TRBV4-1 and TRBJ1-1; D call uncertain. This CDR3 is built from 13 residues. Per the germline V gene, CDR1 is MGHRA and CDR2 is YSYEKL. V was pared by 0 bases and J by 8 bases, with 10 bases between. DNA for the CDR3: TGCGCCAGCAGCCAAGAGAATGGGCAGGAAGCTTTCTTT. It codes for CASSQENGQEAFF.

This clonotype was seen at least ten times. The chain employs TRBV7-8 and TRBJ2-7; D unclear. Germline lookup yields CDR1 SGHVS and CDR2 FQNEAQ. The CDR3 consists of 14 residues. Trimming stripped 3 bases from V and 2 bases from J, with 11 bases between. CDR3 coding DNA: TGTGCCAGCAGCTTTGAAAGCGCAACCTACGAGCAGTACTTC. It translates to CASSFESATYEQYF. The variable domain in full, with the rest retrieved from reference TRBV7-8 and TRBJ2-7, is GAGVSQSPRYKVAKRGQDVALRCDPISGHVSLFWYQQALGQGPEFLTYFQNEAQLDKSGLPSDRFFAERPEGSVSTLKIQRTQQEDSAVYLCASSFESATYEQYFGPGTRLTVT.

The sample holds one count of this clonotype. This chain uses TRBV9 with TRBJ2-7, with 7 nucleotides matching TRBD2. The CDR3 has 14 residues. The ends lost 4 bases at V and 5 bases at J; junction bases unmatched: 9. Germline-derived CDR1 and CDR2 are SGDLS and YYNGEE. CDR3 sequence: CASSNGTTRNEQYF. The CDR3 coding sequence is TGTGCCAGCAGCAATGGGACTACCCGCAACGAGCAGTACTTC.

The chain recombines TRBV2 with TRBJ1-3; no clear D. Between the trimmed V and J ends, which lost 6 bases and 4 bases, there was a span of 7 bases. CDR1 and CDR2 (germline): SNHLY, FYNNEI. The CDR3 length is 12 residues. The CDR3, as DNA: TGTGCCAGCAGCGACCTGGGAAACACCATATATTTT. It is translated as CASSDLGNTIYF.

V and J are TRBV7-9 and TRBJ2-1, with TRBD1 matching over 10 bases. Trimming removed 5 bases from V and 7 bases from J; junction bases left unmatched: 11. CDR1 is SEHNR, CDR2 FQNEAQ, per germline (reference sequence). The CDR3 runs to 16 residues. CDR3 nucleotides: TGTGCCAGCAGCCCAGTCGGGACAGGGGTAATTAATGAGCAGTTCTTC. Protein sequence: CASSPVGTGVINEQFF.

In its sample, this clonotype was seen a few times. V usage is TRBV20-1 and J usage is TRBJ2-1; 8 nucleotides match TRBD2. The CDR3 extends over 17 amino acids. After removal of 0 bases from V and 6 bases from J, the junction contained 13 bases not matched to a gene. Germline V gene data show CDR1 as DFQATT and CDR2 as SNEGSKA (reference sequence). This CDR3 is CSARDPYSGGRVNEQFF. CDR3 coding DNA: TGCAGTGCTAGAGATCCGTACTCGGGAGGGCGAGTCAATGAGCAGTTCTTC.

This clonotype was picked up many times. The chain has TRBV28 and TRBJ2-3; the match to TRBD2 covers 8 bases. The germline V gene has CDR1 MDHEN and CDR2 SYDVKM. The V and J ends lost 2 bases and 4 bases, in that order; junction bases with no gene match: 8. The CDR3 has 16 amino acids. CDR3 bases: TGTGCCAGCAGTTTAACAAGTAGCGGGATGTCAGATACGCAGTATTTT. This gives the protein CASSLTSSGMSDTQYF.

A note on this clonotype: A much larger clone differs from this one at a single base, so this may be a read error. The chain employs TRBV24-1 and TRBJ2-2; no reliable D call. The CDR3 is 16 amino acids. Germline values: CDR1 KGHDR, CDR2 SFDVKD. The CDR3 nucleotides read TGTACCACCAGTGATTTTTCATTTTCGAACACCGGGGAGCTGTTTTTT. It codes for CTTSDFSFSNTGELFF.

This rearrangement joins TRBV6-2 or TRBV6-3 to TRBJ1-2; 10 bases map to TRBD1. The CDR3 covers 15 residues. Trimming at V came to 5 bases and at J to 5 bases, leaving 8 bases not matched to a gene. Germline CDR1 and CDR2: MNHEY and SVGEGT. The CDR3 DNA is TGTGCCAGCAGTCCGGCGGGACAGGGGCCTTATGGCTACACCTTC. Translating gives CASSPAGQGPYGYTF.

This clonotype was seen a few times. CDR3 nucleotide sequence: TGCGCCAGCAGCTTGGGAGGGCTCGATTCACCCCTCCACTTT. Protein product: CASSLGGLDSPLHF. V usage is TRBV5-1 and J usage is TRBJ1-6; no firm D call. V was trimmed by 0 bases and J by 8 bases, leaving 9 bases between them. CDR1 and CDR2 (germline): SGHRS, YFSETQ. There are 14 residues in the CDR3.

This clonotype occurred a few times. This chain connects TRBV6-1 to TRBJ2-5; D is ambiguous. The germline V gene encodes CDR1 MNHNS and CDR2 SASEGT. There are 14 residues in the CDR3. Trimming took 1 base from V and 0 from J, leaving 6 bases between them. CDR3 protein: CASSEGIDQETQYF. The CDR3 bases are TGTGCCAGCAGTGAAGGAATAGACCAAGAGACCCAGTACTTC.

The gene calls are TRBV20-1 and TRBJ1-4; 9 bases match TRBD1. The CDR3 is made up of 15 amino acids. J was trimmed by 8 bases and V by 2 bases; bases with no gene match: 9. Per germline, CDR1 DFQATT and CDR2 SNEGSKA (reference sequence). In DNA, the CDR3 is TGCAGTGCTAGATTACCGGGACAGGGTAGAGAAAAACTGTTTTTT. Translating gives CSARLPGQGREKLFF.